The present T cell receptor (beta chain) was sequenced within a study of vaccination and CD4 T cells after COVID-19. For the study at large: Stimuli were overlapping spike peptide pools of SARS-CoV-2 and three common cold coronaviruses (HCoV-NL63, HCoV-OC43, HCoV-229E).

Germline assignment: CDR1 MNHNS and CDR2 SASEGT. The V end was cut by 6 bases, the J end by 4 bases, with 9 bases between. The CDR3 loop spans 12 amino acids. With the Oncomine TCR Beta short-read assay, DNA from cultured CD4+ T cells was sequenced. After culture, CD4+ T cells served as the source for genomic DNA extraction. A single record per CDR3 protein comes from TCRdb applying MiXCR to the PCR reads. This sample carries about 13,000 distinct CDR3 sequences, roughly 70% of them seen once, and the ten largest clones take 31%. This clonotype appeared once. Its target is not known. Treatment noted: roughly 10-day PBMC culture with coronavirus spike peptide pools or control peptides (ViraFEST assay).

The rearrangement uses TRBV6-1 and TRBJ1-2; D might be TRBD1 (6 bases). The receptor was isolated from a human donor who had recovered from COVID-19. The sequenced sample was CD4+ T cells from blood, cultured in vitro. The CDR3 region is CASRTGSYGYTF. The CDR3 nucleotides are TGTGCCAGCAGAACAGGGAGCTATGGCTACACCTTC.